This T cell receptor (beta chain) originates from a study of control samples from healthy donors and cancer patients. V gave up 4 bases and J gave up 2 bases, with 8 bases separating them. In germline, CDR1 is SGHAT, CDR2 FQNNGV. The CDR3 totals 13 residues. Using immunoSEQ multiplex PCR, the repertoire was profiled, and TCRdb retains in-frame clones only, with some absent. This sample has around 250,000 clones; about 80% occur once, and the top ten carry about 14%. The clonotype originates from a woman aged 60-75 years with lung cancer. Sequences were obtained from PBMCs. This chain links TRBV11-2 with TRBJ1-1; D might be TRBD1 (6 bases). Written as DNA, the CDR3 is TGTGCCAGCAGCTATGGGACAAACACTGAAGCTTTCTTT. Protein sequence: CASSYGTNTEAFF.